This T cell receptor beta chain was sequenced in a study of beta chain features in type 1 diabetes. Every single donor gave one heparinised blood draw, and these averaged approximately 110 mL. cDNA synthesis used the whole RNA isolate, giving expressed TCRB sequences. The protocol was immunoSEQ multiplex PCR, while the TCRdb copy is restricted to in-frame clones and leaves out a portion. The sample shows a few hundred thousand clones, around 14% of them seen only once. Study findings and constraints: In every one of the four CD4+ subsets, TCRB CDR3s were moderately but significantly shorter in Type 1 diabetes patients.

Concerning this clone: Its antigen is undetermined.

Looked up from germline, CDR1 is MNHEY and CDR2 is SMNVEV (reference sequence). The CDR3 totals 15 residues. J lost 0 bases, V lost 3 bases, and 1 base had no gene match. This sequence originates from a man aged 30 to 39 with type 1 diabetes. The rearrangement links TRBV27 to TRBJ2-4; 8 bases align to TRBD2. What was sequenced was naive CD4+ T cells from blood. CDR3 amino acids: CASSFLAGAKNIQYF. In DNA form, the CDR3 reads TGTGCCAGCAGTTTTCTAGCGGGAGCCAAAAACATTCAGTACTTC.